The sample holds a few counts of the clone carrying this TCR beta chain. Its cognate antigen is unknown. This entry comes from a study of shared clonotypes between healthy human individuals. Points from the study as a whole: The authors expected sequencing depth to affect clonotype sharing among donors.

TCRdb's copy holds only in-frame clones and misses some; the assay was immunoSEQ multiplex PCR. The table shows 740,000 or so clones, with 55% to 85% occurring only once. From germline, CDR1 is MDHEN and CDR2 SYDVKM. The CDR3 contains 12 residues. The V and J ends lost 6 bases and 7 bases, in that order; junction bases with no gene match: 6. The TCR originated in a woman in her twenties or thirties in good health. The sequencing sample was made of memory CD4+ T cells sorted from blood. The subset denotes: CD45RA-negative fraction. The chain uses TRBV28 and TRBJ2-7; 7 bases match TRBD1. CDR3 nucleotides: TGTGCCAGCAGAAGACAGGGCTTGGAGCAGTACTTC. It yields the protein CASRRQGLEQYF.